A selection of T cell receptor beta chains follows, all from one sample in a study of T-cell memory formation after mild COVID-19. A single record per CDR3 protein comes from TCRdb applying MiXCR to the 5' RACE reads. The sample contains about 90,000 distinct CDR3 sequences, approximately 15% of which appear only once. Material for sequencing was PBMCs or a T cell subset sorted from them (not recorded which). The receptors originated from a man between 18 and 29 years old who had mild COVID-19 (a few samples of this study predate the infection). Cell type and time point are not known. CDR3s include the opening cysteine and the closing phenylalanine or tryptophan. D genes are given only for firm matches. Clone size is not always given. Where it is, it says once, few, many or a class for expanded clones.

V: TRBV6-1
size: .
D: .
J: TRBJ2-7
CDR3: CASSGPDGQRSYEQYF
DNA: TGTGCCAGCAGTGGGCCCGACGGGCAACGTTCCTACGAGCAGTACTTC

V: TRBV7-8
size: few
D: .
J: TRBJ2-3
CDR3: CASSGPLTATSTDTQYF
DNA: TGTGCCAGCAGCGGGCCCTTGACGGCGACTAGCACAGATACGCAGTATTTT

V: TRBV7-2
size: .
D: .
J: TRBJ2-1
CDR3: CASSLIVGLSSYNEQFF
DNA: TGTGCCAGCAGCTTAATCGTCGGGTTGAGCTCCTACAATGAGCAGTTCTTC

V: TRBV29-1
size: .
D: .
J: TRBJ2-2
CDR3: CSVEGARDSAGELFF
DNA: TGCAGCGTTGAGGGGGCTAGAGATTCGGCCGGGGAGCTGTTTTTT

V: TRBV7-9
size: few
D: .
J: TRBJ1-1
CDR3: CASSLGPGGPNTEAFF
DNA: TGTGCCAGCAGCTTAGGCCCTGGGGGGCCCAACACTGAAGCTTTCTTT

V: TRBV28
size: few
D: .
J: TRBJ2-1
CDR3: CASSLAPANEQFF
DNA: TGTGCCAGCAGTTTAGCGCCCGCTAATGAGCAGTTCTTC

V: TRBV4-2
size: .
D: TRBD1
J: TRBJ2-1
CDR3: CASNFGTDDNEQFF
DNA: TGTGCCAGCAATTTCGGGACAGATGACAATGAGCAGTTCTTC

V: TRBV7-3
size: .
D: .
J: TRBJ2-1
CDR3: CASSPISGEQFF
DNA: TGTGCCAGCAGCCCTATCTCGGGTGAGCAGTTCTTC

V: TRBV4-1
size: .
D: .
J: TRBJ2-3
CDR3: CASSSWGRGRTDTQYF
DNA: TGCGCCAGCAGCTCTTGGGGAAGGGGCCGCACAGATACGCAGTATTTT

V: TRBV7-9
size: .
D: TRBD1
J: TRBJ1-2
CDR3: CASSRQGADGYTF
DNA: TGTGCCAGCAGCCGACAGGGGGCGGATGGCTACACCTTC

V: TRBV12-3/TRBV12-4
size: few
D: .
J: TRBJ2-7
CDR3: CASRPPDTYEQYF
DNA: TGTGCCAGCAGGCCCCCGGACACATACGAGCAGTACTTC

V: TRBV7-8
size: few
D: .
J: TRBJ1-2
CDR3: CASSLRASPVYGYTF
DNA: TGTGCCAGCAGCCTCCGGGCCAGCCCCGTCTATGGCTACACCTTC

V: TRBV7-9
size: .
D: .
J: TRBJ2-4
CDR3: CASSLITSDTAGHF
DNA: TGTGCCAGCAGCCTCATAACCTCGGACACCGCAGGGCACTTC

V: TRBV15
size: .
D: .
J: TRBJ1-2
CDR3: CATSRFHDEGYTF
DNA: TGTGCCACCAGCAGGTTCCATGACGAGGGCTACACCTTC

V: TRBV19
size: few
D: .
J: TRBJ2-3
CDR3: CASSITRSGERMGSTDTQYF
DNA: TGTGCCAGTAGTATTACACGATCGGGAGAGAGGATGGGAAGCACAGATACGCAGTATTTT

V: TRBV7-9
size: few
D: TRBD2
J: TRBJ2-3
CDR3: CASLAGTATDTQYF
DNA: TGTGCCAGCTTAGCGGGGACCGCCACAGATACGCAGTATTTT

V: TRBV6-5
size: few
D: .
J: TRBJ1-5
CDR3: CASSTRWGPQHF
DNA: TGTGCCAGCAGTACCCGATGGGGGCCCCAGCATTTT

V: TRBV12-3/TRBV12-4
size: .
D: .
J: TRBJ2-5
CDR3: CASSSQGMSVQETQYF
DNA: TGTGCCAGCAGTTCCCAGGGAATGTCCGTCCAAGAGACCCAGTACTTC

V: TRBV6-2/TRBV6-3
size: many
D: .
J: TRBJ2-1
CDR3: CASSYWVGSSYNEQFF
DNA: TGTGCCAGCAGTTACTGGGTGGGTAGCTCCTACAATGAGCAGTTCTTC

V: TRBV7-9
size: few
D: .
J: TRBJ2-7
CDR3: CASSSPGSYEQYF
DNA: TGTGCCAGCAGCAGTCCGGGATCCTACGAGCAGTACTTC

V: TRBV4-3
size: many
D: .
J: TRBJ1-1
CDR3: CASSQDFPGANTEAFF
DNA: TGCGCCAGCAGCCAAGATTTCCCGGGGGCGAACACTGAAGCTTTCTTT

V: TRBV7-2
size: many
D: .
J: TRBJ2-7
CDR3: CASSLVGGGEQYF
DNA: TGTGCCAGCAGCTTAGTAGGAGGGGGCGAGCAGTACTTC

V: TRBV4-1
size: few
D: .
J: TRBJ1-6
CDR3: CASSHPVVGSPLHF
DNA: TGCGCCAGCAGCCACCCCGTTGTTGGATCACCCCTCCACTTT

V: TRBV5-6
size: few
D: .
J: TRBJ2-7
CDR3: CASSLLGLSVTYEQYF
DNA: TGTGCCAGCAGCTTATTAGGTTTGTCCGTTACCTACGAGCAGTACTTC

V: TRBV7-2
size: many
D: TRBD2
J: TRBJ2-7
CDR3: CASRLGLAGGYEQYF
DNA: TGTGCCAGCAGGTTGGGACTAGCGGGGGGCTACGAGCAGTACTTC

V: TRBV2
size: few
D: .
J: TRBJ1-5
CDR3: CASSVWGPDQPQHF
DNA: TGTGCCAGCAGTGTTTGGGGGCCGGATCAGCCCCAGCATTTT

V: TRBV9
size: many
D: TRBD1
J: TRBJ1-5
CDR3: CASSVGQGGNQPQHF
DNA: TGTGCCAGCAGCGTAGGGCAGGGGGGCAATCAGCCCCAGCATTTT

V: TRBV10-3
size: .
D: .
J: TRBJ2-5
CDR3: CAISESRGETQYF
DNA: TGTGCCATCAGTGAGTCCAGGGGAGAGACCCAGTACTTC